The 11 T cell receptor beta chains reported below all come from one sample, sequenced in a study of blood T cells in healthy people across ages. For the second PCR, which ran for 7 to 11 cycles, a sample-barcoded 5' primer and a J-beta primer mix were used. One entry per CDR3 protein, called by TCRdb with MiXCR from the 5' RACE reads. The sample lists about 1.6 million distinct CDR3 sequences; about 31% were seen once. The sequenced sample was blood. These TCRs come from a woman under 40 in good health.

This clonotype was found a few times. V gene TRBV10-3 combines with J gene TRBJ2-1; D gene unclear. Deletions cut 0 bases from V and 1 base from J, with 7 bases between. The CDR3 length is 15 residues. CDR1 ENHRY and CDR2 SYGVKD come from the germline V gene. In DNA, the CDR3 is TGTGCCATCAGTGAGTCCGCGAGGTCCTACAATGAGCAGTTCTTC. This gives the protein CAISESARSYNEQFF.

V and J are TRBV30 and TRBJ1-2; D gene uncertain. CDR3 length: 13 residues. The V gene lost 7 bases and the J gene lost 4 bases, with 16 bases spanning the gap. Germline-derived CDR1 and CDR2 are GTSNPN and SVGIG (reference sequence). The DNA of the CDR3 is TGTGCCTACCTCCTCGTTGAGGGCTATGGCTACACCTTC. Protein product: CAYLLVEGYGYTF.

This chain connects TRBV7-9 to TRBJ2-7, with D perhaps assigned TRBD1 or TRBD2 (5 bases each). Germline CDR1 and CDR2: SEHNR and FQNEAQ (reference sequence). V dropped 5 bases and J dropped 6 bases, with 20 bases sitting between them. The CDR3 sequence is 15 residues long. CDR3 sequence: CASSTWDQPSSEQYF. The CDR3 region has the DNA TGTGCCAGCAGCACTTGGGACCAACCGAGCAGCGAGCAGTACTTC.

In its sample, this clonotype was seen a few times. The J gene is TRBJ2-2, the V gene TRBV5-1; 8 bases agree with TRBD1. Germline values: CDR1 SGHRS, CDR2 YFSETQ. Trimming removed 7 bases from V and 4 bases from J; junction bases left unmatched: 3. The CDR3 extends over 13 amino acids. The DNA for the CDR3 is TGCGCCAGCCGACAGGGGACCACCGGGGAGCTGTTTTTT. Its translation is CASRQGTTGELFF. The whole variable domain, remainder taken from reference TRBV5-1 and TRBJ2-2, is KAGVTQTPRYLIKTRGQQVTLSCSPISGHRSVSWYQQTPGQGLQFLFEYFSETQRNKGNFPGRFSGRQFSNSRSEMNVSTLELGDSALYLCASRQGTTGELFFGEGSRLTVL.

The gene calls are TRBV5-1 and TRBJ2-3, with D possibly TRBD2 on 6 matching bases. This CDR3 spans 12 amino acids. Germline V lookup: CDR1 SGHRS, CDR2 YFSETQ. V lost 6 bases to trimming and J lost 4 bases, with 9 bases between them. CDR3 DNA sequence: TGCGCCAGCACCGGAGGGCCAGATACGCAGTATTTT. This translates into CASTGGPDTQYF.

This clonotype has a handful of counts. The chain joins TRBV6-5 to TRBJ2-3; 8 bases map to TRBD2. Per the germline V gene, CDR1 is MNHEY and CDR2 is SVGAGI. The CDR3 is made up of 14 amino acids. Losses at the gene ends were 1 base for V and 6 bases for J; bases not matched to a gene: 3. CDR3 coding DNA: TGTGCCAGCAGTTACTACGGGGGGGCCGATACGCAGTATTTT. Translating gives CASSYYGGADTQYF.

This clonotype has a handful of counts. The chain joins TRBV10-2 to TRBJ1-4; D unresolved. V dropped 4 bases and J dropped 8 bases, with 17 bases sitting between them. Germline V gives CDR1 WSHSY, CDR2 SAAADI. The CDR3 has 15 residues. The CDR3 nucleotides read TGCGCCAGCAGTGTCGGTCCAGGCAGTCAGGAAAAACTGTTTTTT. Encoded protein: CASSVGPGSQEKLFF.

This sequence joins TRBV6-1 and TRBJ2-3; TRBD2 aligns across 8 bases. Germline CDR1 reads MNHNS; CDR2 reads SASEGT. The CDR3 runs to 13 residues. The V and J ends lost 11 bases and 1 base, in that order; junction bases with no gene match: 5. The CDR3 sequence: CAVKAGGTDTQYF. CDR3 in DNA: TGTGCCGTCAAAGCGGGGGGCACAGATACGCAGTATTTT.

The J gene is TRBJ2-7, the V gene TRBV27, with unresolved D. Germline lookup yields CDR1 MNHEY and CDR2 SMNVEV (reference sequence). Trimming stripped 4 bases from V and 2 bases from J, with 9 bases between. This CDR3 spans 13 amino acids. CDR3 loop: CASSSNPAYEQYF. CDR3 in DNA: TGTGCCAGCAGTTCAAACCCCGCCTACGAGCAGTACTTC.

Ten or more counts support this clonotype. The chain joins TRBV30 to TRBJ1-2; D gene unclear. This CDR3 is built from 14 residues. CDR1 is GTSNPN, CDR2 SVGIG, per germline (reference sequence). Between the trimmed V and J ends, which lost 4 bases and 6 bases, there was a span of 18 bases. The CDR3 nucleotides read TGTGCCTGGACAGTCCACAAACTCGGAAATGGCTACACCTTC. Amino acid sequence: CAWTVHKLGNGYTF.

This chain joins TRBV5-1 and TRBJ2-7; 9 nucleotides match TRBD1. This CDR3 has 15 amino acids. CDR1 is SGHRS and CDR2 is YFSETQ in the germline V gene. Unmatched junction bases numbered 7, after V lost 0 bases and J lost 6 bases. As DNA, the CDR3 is TGCGCCAGCAGCTTGGCCGGGACAGGGCTGAGCGAGCAGTACTTC. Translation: CASSLAGTGLSEQYF.